This TCR beta chain stems from a study of cytomegalovirus exposure and HLA in healthy donors. PCR primers comprised 60 Vbeta and 13 Jbeta primers. Repertoires were generated with immunoSEQ multiplex PCR, while TCRdb's copy carries only in-frame clones and drops some. The sample has about 160,000 clones, more than 70% seen once. V was cut by 3 bases and J by 0 bases, with 6 bases left in between. The CDR3 contains 13 residues. Germline CDR1 and CDR2: SGHTA and FQGTGA. Sequenced sample: PBMCs. The chain employs TRBV7-3 and TRBJ2-7; D call uncertain. This clonotype was sampled from a man between 25 and 39 years old in good health and CMV-seronegative. In DNA form, the CDR3 reads TGTGCCAGCAGCTTGGCTGCCTCCTACGAGCAGTACTTC. This gives the protein CASSLAASYEQYF.